This record covers a single TCR beta chain. Its antigen is still unknown. No base quality information exists; no much larger clone differs at one position. V is shortened by 5 bases, J by 6 bases, and the region joining them spans 16 bases. Spanning cysteine to phenylalanine, the CDR3 consists of 15 amino acids. Only the CDR3 portion is preserved as DNA: 45 bases, with reading frame beginning at the first base. The germline V gene encodes CDR1 SSHAT and CDR2 FNYEAQ (reference sequence). TCRbeta CDR3 regions were amplified from genomic DNA by means of the immunoSEQ Assay, a bias-controlled multiplex PCR. On the study's bioinformatics: The number of nucleated cells in each sample was estimated from the amplification of reference gene primers within the assay. Sequence reads were collapsed and filtered to measure the absolute abundance of every unique TCRbeta CDR3 rearrangement. For each sample, productive Simpson clonality was calculated as the square root of Simpson's diversity index across productive rearrangements. This is the immuneACCESS table as TCRdb keeps it, with only in-frame sequences that have V and J called. A part of the clones is gone; compared with another copy, unresolved V genes explain less than half, and the rest is unexplained. That table furnishes V, J and clone size, whereas the DNA furnished D and trimming. The sample has 60,000 to 85,000 clones on record, roughly 70% of them singletons. The biggest ten clones account for approximately 2.4% of the sample.

Each collaborating institution followed its own protocols to collect whole blood in K2EDTA tubes. For TCRbeta analysis, collaborators shipped samples in one of three forms: frozen whole blood, isolated PBMCs, or DNA extracted from either of those sample types. The data stem from a study of blood T cell repertoires in COVID-19 (dated by TCRdb to 2018 to 2020). Study-level background: Collaborator samples came from the United States, Italy and Spain and covered acute and convalescent phases of COVID-19. The material from the prospective study consisted of cDNA or gDNA derived from T cells, B-cell-depleted T cells, or PBMCs. Subjects who had been exposed to COVID-19, were actively infected with it, or had recovered from it provided the deeply sampled blood TCRbeta repertoires that made up the dataset. The repertoires were made available in a free public database intended to serve as a resource for research on the immune response to SARS-CoV-2. Samples were obtained from the ongoing ImmuneRACE study (first 160 participants) and from 1,254 subjects provided by 6 global collaborators. Nearly every sample came with metadata listing a de-identified subject ID, COVID-19 status, age in years and sex. Where available, HLA class I and class II types were taken from metadata supplied by the sample provider and were not determined by assay-based typing. Study-level results and caveats: The amount of clinical and demographic metadata varied by source and participant and was provided uncurated.

The receptor comes from a human donor with acute or convalescent COVID-19. The donor label of this sample is uncertain. The rearranged segments are TRBV7-7 and TRBJ2-2, with no confidently assigned D gene. The sample consisted of peripheral blood. The sequenced DNA: TGTGCCAGCAGCCATAACCAACCGCCGGCCGGGGAGCTGTTTTTT. Translated, it gives CASSHNQPPAGELFF. Joined to the reference TRBV7-7 and TRBJ2-2 proteins, this CDR3 gives the full variable domain: GAGVSQSPRYKVTKRGQDVTLRCDPISSHATLYWYQQALGQGPEFLTYFNYEAQPDKSGLPSDRFSAERPEGSISTLTIQRTEQRDSAMYRCASSHNQPPAGELFFGEGSRLTVL.